Listed below are T cell receptor beta chains from one sample, sequenced in a study of blood T cell repertoires in COVID-19. The protocol was immunoSEQ multiplex PCR, while the TCRdb copy is restricted to in-frame clones and leaves out a portion. The sample includes a few hundred thousand clones, approximately 80% of them seen just once. The source material was peripheral blood. These receptors originate from a woman of 80 years or more with acute or convalescent COVID-19. Both conserved end residues are part of each CDR3. D genes are given only for firm matches. Rows may omit the clone size; those that give it use once, few, many or a size class.

j_call | v_call | d_call | clone_size | cdr3_aa | cdr3_nt
TRBJ2-2 | TRBV24-1 | TRBD2 | . | CATSDSWGGSTGELFF | TGTGCCACCAGTGATTCCTGGGGGGGTAGCACCGGGGAGCTGTTTTTT
TRBJ1-1 | TRBV5-1 | . | few | CASSLVAANTEAFF | TGCGCCAGCAGCTTGGTTGCGGCGAACACTGAAGCTTTCTTT
TRBJ2-5 | TRBV29-1 | TRBD2 | once | CSVARAGARETQYF | TGCAGCGTTGCTCGAGCGGGAGCCAGAGAGACCCAGTACTTC
TRBJ1-5 | TRBV4-2 | TRBD1 | . | CASSQGQGAGQPQHF | TGTGCCAGCAGCCAAGGACAGGGGGCTGGTCAGCCCCAGCATTTT
TRBJ1-2 | TRBV29-1 | . | . | CSVSGGLGYTF | TGCAGCGTTTCTGGGGGGTTAGGCTACACCTTC
TRBJ2-7 | TRBV5-1 | TRBD1 | . | CASSLELDRTYEQYF | TGCGCCAGCAGCTTGGAACTGGACAGGACCTACGAGCAGTACTTC
TRBJ2-2 | TRBV18 | . | . | CASSPRAENTGELFF | TGTGCCAGCTCACCACGGGCTGAGAACACCGGGGAGCTGTTTTTT
TRBJ2-1 | TRBV2 | TRBD2 | . | CATSREWEGEQFF | TGTGCCACCTCCCGGGAGTGGGAGGGTGAGCAGTTCTTC
TRBJ1-2 | TRBV7-6 | . | few | CASSLETTYGYGYTF | TGTGCCAGCAGCTTAGAGACAACATACGGATATGGCTACACCTTC
TRBJ1-5 | TRBV6-5 | . | . | CASSYMADQPQHF | TGTGCCAGCAGTTACATGGCGGATCAGCCCCAGCATTTT
TRBJ1-1 | TRBV5-1 | . | . | CASSLDRTEAFF | TGCGCCAGCAGCTTGGATCGCACTGAAGCTTTCTTT
TRBJ1-1 | TRBV27 | . | once | CASSLTTNTEAFF | TGTGCCAGCAGCCTGACAACTAACACTGAAGCTTTCTTT
TRBJ1-1 | TRBV12-3/TRBV12-4 | . | few | CASSLKRLTEAFF | TGTGCCAGCAGTTTAAAGCGTTTGACTGAAGCTTTCTTT
TRBJ1-1 | TRBV30 | TRBD1 | . | CACLGTGNTEAFF | TGTGCCTGCTTAGGGACAGGAAACACTGAAGCTTTCTTT
TRBJ1-6 | TRBV18 | . | . | CASSPPRAYNSPLHF | TGTGCCAGCTCACCACCGCGTGCCTATAATTCACCCCTCCACTTT
TRBJ2-3 | TRBV9 | TRBD2 | . | CASSVLAGRGDTQYF | TGTGCCAGCAGCGTCTTAGCGGGGCGGGGAGATACGCAGTATTTT
TRBJ2-7 | TRBV9 | . | once | CASSPRGSYEQYF | TGTGCCAGCAGCCCCCGGGGTTCCTACGAGCAGTACTTC
TRBJ1-2 | TRBV6-1 | TRBD1 | . | CASSGMGGEGASPYGYTF | TGTGCCAGCAGTGGAATGGGGGGCGAGGGGGCATCCCCCTATGGCTACACCTTC
TRBJ1-6 | TRBV5-1 | . | . | CASSHHRDNNSPLHF | TGCGCCAGCAGCCATCACCGGGACAACAATTCACCCCTCCACTTT
TRBJ1-1 | TRBV4-2 | TRBD1 | . | CASSPGQGRGNTEAFF | TGTGCCAGCAGCCCGGGACAGGGACGGGGGAACACTGAAGCTTTCTTT
TRBJ1-4 | TRBV5-1 | . | . | CASSLSGSTNEKLFF | TGCGCCAGCAGCTTGAGCGGTTCAACTAATGAAAAACTGTTTTTT
TRBJ2-3 | TRBV18 | TRBD2 | few | CASSLGAGGTDTQYF | TGTGCCAGCTCACTAGGAGCGGGGGGCACAGATACGCAGTATTTT
TRBJ2-3 | TRBV7-7 | . | . | CASSLDSSDTQYF | TGTGCTAGCAGCTTAGACTCGTCAGATACGCAGTATTTT
TRBJ2-7 | TRBV19 | TRBD2 | . | CASSMSAGGTAEQYF | TGTGCCAGTAGTATGTCTGCGGGGGGGACCGCCGAGCAGTACTTC
TRBJ1-1 | TRBV7-9 | TRBD1 | few | CASSDAYLTGFAEAFF | TGTGCCAGCAGCGACGCCTATTTGACAGGGTTCGCTGAAGCTTTCTTT
TRBJ2-5 | TRBV6-6 | . | . | CASSPRRLTQETQYF | TGTGCCAGCAGTCCCCGGAGGCTGACACAAGAGACCCAGTACTTC
TRBJ1-3 | TRBV6-6 | . | . | CASSSGGLPSGNTIYF | TGTGCCAGCAGTTCCGGGGGGCTCCCTTCTGGAAACACCATATATTTT
TRBJ1-1 | TRBV19 | . | . | CASSQGWGNTEAFF | TGTGCCAGCTCCCAAGGGTGGGGCAACACTGAAGCTTTCTTT
TRBJ2-7 | TRBV2 | TRBD1 | . | CASRRDSEQYF | TGTGCCAGCAGAAGGGACAGCGAGCAGTACTTC
TRBJ1-1 | TRBV10-3 | . | once | CAINGGLGTEAFF | TGTGCCATCAATGGGGGGTTGGGGACTGAAGCTTTCTTT
TRBJ1-6 | TRBV6-6 | . | . | CASSVMYSYNSPLHF | TGTGCCAGCAGCGTAATGTACTCCTATAATTCACCCCTCCACTTT
TRBJ2-7 | TRBV6-6 | . | once | CASSPSVEQYF | TGTGCCAGCAGCCCCTCCGTGGAGCAGTACTTC